The 25 T cell receptor beta chains given below trace back to one sample, sequenced in a study of cytomegalovirus exposure and HLA in healthy donors. The PCR had 60 Vbeta and 13 Jbeta primers. Method: immunoSEQ multiplex PCR; TCRdb's copy keeps in-frame clones and lacks some. The sample consists of roughly 190,000 clones, about 9.4% of them appearing once. Sequenced material: PBMCs. The receptors were gathered from a woman aged 25 to 45 in good health and CMV-seropositive.

The CDR3 nucleotides read TGTGCCAGCAGACCGGAGGTCGGGCGACATAATTCACCCCTCCACTTT. Translated, it gives CASRPEVGRHNSPLHF. The chain uses TRBV2 and TRBJ1-6; D gene unclear. The CDR3 sequence is 16 residues long. CDR1 is SNHLY and CDR2 is FYNNEI in the germline V gene. Trimming shortened V by 6 bases and J by 5 bases, and 17 bases separated the two germline ends.

This chain connects TRBV11-2 to TRBJ1-2, with TRBD1 identical over 8 bases. The CDR3 loop spans 13 amino acids. V lost 5 bases and J lost 4; bases outside the gene matches: 3. The V gene's germline CDR1 is SGHAT and CDR2 FQNNGV. In DNA form, the CDR3 reads TGTGCCAGCAGCCTGGACAGGGCCTATGGCTACACCTTC. It yields the protein CASSLDRAYGYTF. Full variable domain (missing parts from reference TRBV11-2 and TRBJ1-2): EAGVAQSPRYKIIEKRQSVAFWCNPISGHATLYWYQQILGQGPKLLIQFQNNGVVDDSQLPKDRFSAERLKGVDSTLKIQPAKLEDSAVYLCASSLDRAYGYTFGSGTRLTVV.

The rearrangement uses TRBV10-2 and TRBJ2-5, with D perhaps matching TRBD1 (5 bases). The germline CDR1 and CDR2 sequences are WSHSY and SAAADI. The CDR3 runs to 14 residues. V was shortened by 6 bases and J by 7 bases, with 18 bases between the two germline ends. The CDR3 nucleotides are TGCGCCAGCAGGGGGCCCTACATAATGGGGACCCAGTACTTC. The encoded protein is CASRGPYIMGTQYF.

The chain couples TRBV19 to TRBJ1-5; 8 bases fit TRBD1. Germline loops: CDR1 LNHDA, CDR2 SQIVND (reference sequence). Losses at the gene ends were 6 bases for V and 6 bases for J; bases not matched to a gene: 7. The CDR3 spans 14 residues. The CDR3 region has the DNA TGTGCCAGTAGCGGACAGGGTCGGGCTCAGCCCCAGCATTTT. Translation: CASSGQGRAQPQHF.

J is TRBJ2-5 and V is TRBV7-8; 12 nucleotides agree with TRBD1. The germline V gene has CDR1 SGHVS and CDR2 FQNEAQ. The CDR3 totals 16 residues. J was trimmed by 4 bases and V by 5 bases; bases with no gene match: 8. CDR3 sequence (DNA): TGTGCCAGCAGCCACCGGGACAGGGGGCGCGGAGAGACCCAGTACTTC. Translated: CASSHRDRGRGETQYF.

The chain couples TRBV27 to TRBJ1-1; D not resolved. The V gene's germline CDR1 is MNHEY and CDR2 SMNVEV (reference sequence). Deletions cut 2 bases from V and 1 base from J, with 8 bases between. The CDR3 length is 14 residues. The CDR3 DNA follows: TGTGCCAGCAGTTTAGGGCGCCCGAACACTGAAGCTTTCTTT. Translated, it gives CASSLGRPNTEAFF.

Only a few counts were recorded for this clone. Relative to the germline gene, one junction end is altered; a read error may explain this. The chain combines TRBV13 with TRBJ1-2; 9 bases map to TRBD1. Germline V gene lookup returns CDR1 PRHDT and CDR2 FYEKMQ (reference sequence). The CDR3 contains 14 residues. The DNA for the CDR3 is TGTGCCAGCAACTTAAGGACAGGGGAGAAGGGCTACACCTTC. Its translation is CASNLRTGEKGYTF.

The chain joins TRBV7-6 to TRBJ2-7, with TRBD1 matching 11 bases. V was pared by 4 bases and J by 7 bases, with 6 bases of the junction left unmatched. Per the germline V gene, CDR1 is SGHVS and CDR2 is FNYEAQ. The CDR3 has 14 amino acids. CDR3: CASSSGQGAREQYF. The CDR3 bases are TGTGCCAGCAGCTCCGGACAGGGGGCTAGGGAGCAGTACTTC.

This clone was found a few times. The chain couples TRBV7-9 to TRBJ2-6, with no clear D. This CDR3 has 17 residues. V lost 7 bases to trimming and J lost 3 bases, with 19 bases between them. Per germline, CDR1 SEHNR and CDR2 FQNEAQ (reference sequence). The CDR3, as DNA: TGTGCCAGCACTCCATGGTGGGTACTATATGGGGCCAACGTCCTGACTTTC. Translation: CASTPWWVLYGANVLTF.

The chain uses TRBV9 and TRBJ2-5, with 10 bases that match TRBD1. CDR1 and CDR2 (germline): SGDLS, YYNGEE. CDR3 length equals 21 residues. The V gene end was trimmed by 2 bases and the J gene end by 1 base; junction bases not matched to a gene: 20. CDR3 coding DNA: TGTGCCAGCAGCGTCCGGGACAGGGGACGGGTCCCCGCTCCAACCCAAGAGACCCAGTACTTC. Translating it yields CASSVRDRGRVPAPTQETQYF.

The CDR3: CASSSGGGPYEQYF. CDR3 nucleotide sequence: TGTGCCAGCAGTTCGGGAGGAGGGCCCTACGAGCAGTACTTC. The rearrangement uses TRBV6-5 and TRBJ2-7, with TRBD2 identical over 7 bases. The CDR3 length is 14 residues. V lost 4 bases, J lost 2 bases, and 5 bases stayed unmatched. Germline V gives CDR1 MNHEY, CDR2 SVGAGI.

This clone occurred a few times. Here the CDR3 DNA reads TGTGCCACCAGCAGAGATCTGCGGGAGGTCAATGAGCAGTTCTTC. The encoded protein is CATSRDLREVNEQFF. This chain links TRBV15 with TRBJ2-1; 8 bases line up with TRBD2. This CDR3 spans 15 amino acids. From germline, CDR1 is LNHNV and CDR2 YYDKDF (reference sequence). Trimming took 0 bases from V and 6 from J; bases not matched to a gene: 4.

The gene calls are TRBV7-9 and TRBJ2-7; D gene ambiguous. CDR1 SEHNR and CDR2 FQNEAQ come from the germline V gene (reference sequence). Between the trimmed V and J ends, which lost 6 bases and 3 bases, there was a span of 12 bases. CDR3 size: 13 residues. The CDR3 DNA reads TGTGCCAGCAGAGCGCAATCTAGCTACGAGCAGTACTTC. Protein: CASRAQSSYEQYF.

The chain carries TRBV27 and TRBJ2-1; maybe TRBD2 (6 bases). Germline assignment: CDR1 MNHEY and CDR2 SMNVEV (reference sequence). Between the trimmed V and J ends, which lost 3 bases and 10 bases, there was a span of 10 bases. The CDR3 runs 12 residues. The chain's CDR3 is CASSFIRGEQFF. The CDR3 nucleotides are TGTGCCAGCAGTTTTATTCGGGGGGAGCAGTTCTTC.

The chain links TRBV5-4 to TRBJ2-1; TRBD2 is a possible D gene (6 bases). Trimming cost V 0 bases and J 2 bases, with 9 bases left between them. The CDR3 is 15 residues long. Germline loops: CDR1 SGHNT, CDR2 YYREEE (reference sequence). CDR3 sequence (DNA): TGTGCCAGCAGCTTGGGGCTAGCGACCTACAATGAGCAGTTCTTC. Protein: CASSLGLATYNEQFF.

The J gene is TRBJ2-7, the V gene TRBV5-1, with D tentatively TRBD1 (7 bases). This CDR3 contains 15 residues. Trimming took 7 bases from V and 3 from J, leaving 20 bases between them. In germline, CDR1 is SGHRS, CDR2 YFSETQ. The CDR3 region has the DNA TGCGCCAGCCCCTCAAACGCGCAGGGGGGCTACGAGCAGTACTTC. Its protein product is CASPSNAQGGYEQYF.

This clone has a handful of counts. J is TRBJ2-1 and V is TRBV7-6, with D uncertain. V lost 3 bases and J lost 9, with 9 bases in between. The CDR3 contains 12 residues. Germline V gene lookup returns CDR1 SGHVS and CDR2 FNYEAQ. CDR3 protein: CASSFPPGEQFF. The CDR3 region has the DNA TGTGCCAGCAGCTTCCCTCCCGGTGAGCAGTTCTTC.

This CDR3 is CASSLASDRKTYEQYF. The CDR3 DNA reads TGTGCCAGCAGCTTAGCTTCTGACAGGAAGACCTACGAGCAGTACTTC. The genes are TRBV5-6 and TRBJ2-7; possible D gene TRBD1, 6 bases. The CDR3 totals 16 residues. Trimming stripped 2 bases from V and 2 bases from J, with 17 bases between. In germline, CDR1 is SGHDT, CDR2 YYEEEE.

The sample holds a few counts of this clone. The genes are TRBV11-2 and TRBJ1-5, with TRBD1 identical over 9 bases. CDR1 and CDR2 (germline): SGHAT, FQNNGV. The CDR3 covers 16 residues. With V trimmed by 2 bases and J by 4 bases, 6 bases remained unmatched. Written as DNA, the CDR3 is TGTGCCAGCAGCTTATTCGGTGACAGGGGGAATCAGCCCCAGCATTTT. Translated: CASSLFGDRGNQPQHF.

The chain combines TRBV4-1 with TRBJ2-5; TRBD1 matches at 7 bases. The DNA end favors TRBJ2-7, so the J call may be wrong. The CDR3 is 14 amino acids. Germline CDR1 reads MGHRA; CDR2 reads YSYEKL. CDR3 residues: CASSQGQGAYEQYF. DNA for the CDR3: TGCGCCAGCAGCCAAGGACAGGGCGCCTACGAGCAGTACTTC.

This clone was picked up a small number of times. The gene calls are TRBV5-1 and TRBJ2-2; 10 bases line up with TRBD2. CDR1 is SGHRS and CDR2 is YFSETQ in the germline V gene. The CDR3 totals 15 residues. With 0 bases clipped from V and 7 bases from J, the junction kept 3 bases outside the gene matches. CDR3 protein: CASSLGTSGGGELFF. The CDR3 nucleotides are TGCGCCAGCAGCTTGGGGACTAGCGGCGGCGGGGAGCTGTTTTTT.

The chain has TRBV6-5 and TRBJ1-1; tentatively, D is TRBD1 (5 bases). There are 15 residues in the CDR3. Germline CDR1 and CDR2: MNHEY and SVGAGI. Trimming removed 6 bases at V and 5 bases at J, with 19 bases between. The CDR3 DNA follows: TGTGCCAGCAGGCCCCTCAGGGTACTTGGGACTGAAGCTTTCTTT. Its protein is CASRPLRVLGTEAFF.

The sample holds a few counts of this clone. The chain combines TRBV5-4 with TRBJ2-1; D might be TRBD2 (6 bases). V dropped 4 bases and J dropped 4 bases, with 15 bases sitting between them. The CDR3 is made up of 15 amino acids. Germline V lookup: CDR1 SGHNT, CDR2 YYREEE (reference sequence). The CDR3 loop reads CASSTGEVPYNEQFF. The CDR3 region has the DNA TGTGCCAGCAGCACCGGGGAGGTCCCATACAATGAGCAGTTCTTC. Together with reference TRBV5-4 and TRBJ2-1, the CDR3 gives the full variable domain: ETGVTQSPTHLIKTRGQQVTLRCSSQSGHNTVSWYQQALGQGPQFIFQYYREEENGRGNFPPRFSGLQFPNYSSELNVNALELDDSALYLCASSTGEVPYNEQFFGPGTRLTVL.

A few counts support this clone. The rearrangement joins TRBV5-1 to TRBJ1-2, with 12 positions matching TRBD1. With V trimmed by 4 bases and J by 4 bases, 8 bases remained unmatched. The CDR3 has 16 residues. Looked up from germline, CDR1 is SGHRS and CDR2 is YFSETQ. CDR3 DNA: TGCGCCAGCAGCACTGGCGGGACAGGGGGCTTCTATGGCTACACCTTC. This sequence encodes CASSTGGTGGFYGYTF.

The chain links TRBV2 to TRBJ2-3, with 9 bases lining up with TRBD1. Trimming took 6 bases from V and 6 from J; bases not matched to a gene: 10. The germline V gene encodes CDR1 SNHLY and CDR2 FYNNEI. The CDR3 is made up of 15 amino acids. The CDR3 DNA is TGTGCCAGCAGGGGACAGGGAGTGATCGCGGATACGCAGTATTTT. Translated: CASRGQGVIADTQYF.